The entry below describes one T cell receptor (beta chain). The antigen remains undetermined. This sample is part of a study of cytomegalovirus exposure and HLA in healthy donors. Study-wide results and caveats: At a 0.05 false discovery rate, a later analysis found approximately 15,000 TCR beta sequences to be associated with HLA alleles. The study listed roughly 160 cytomegalovirus-associated TCR beta chains.

The ends lost 4 bases at V and 2 bases at J; junction bases unmatched: 5. This CDR3 is 16 amino acids long. Per germline, CDR1 MGHDK and CDR2 SYGVNS. The PCR was carried out with 60 Vbeta primers and 13 Jbeta primers. Produced via immunoSEQ multiplex PCR; TCRdb's table is partial and in-frame only. The sample shows 130,000 to 150,000 clones, roughly 76% of them seen only once. This receptor was identified in a woman in her twenties or thirties in good health and CMV-seronegative. The material sequenced was PBMCs. The rearrangement uses TRBV25-1 and TRBJ2-1; 10 bases line up with TRBD1. CDR3 sequence (DNA): TGTGCCAGCAGTGGGGGCGGACAGGGGGCCTACAATGAGCAGTTCTTC. Its protein is CASSGGGQGAYNEQFF.